This T cell receptor beta chain was found in a study of control samples from healthy donors and cancer patients (TCRdb year 2020). A remark on this clone: This clone's antigen is unknown. Per-nucleotide qualities are absent, and no much larger clonotype sits a single base away.

Preparation of the library involved the immunoSEQ multiplex PCR assay. Sourced from immuneACCESS, this table was stored by TCRdb with only in-frame sequences that have V and J called. A share of the clones is absent; for the studies checked, an unresolved V gene accounts for under half, and the remainder has no known explanation. Here the sample has about 120,000 clones; roughly 90% occur a single time. Roughly 43% of the sample comes from the top ten. The receptor comes from a man over 45 in good health. Sequenced material: blood.

The sequenced DNA: TGTGCCAGCAGTTACTCCGGGGGTCCCTACGAGCAGTACTTC. It translates to CASSYSGGPYEQYF. The V and J segments used are TRBV6-6 and TRBJ2-7, with TRBD2 tentatively as D gene (6 bases match). Reading from cysteine to phenylalanine, the CDR3 counts 14 amino acids. Left in the record is the CDR3 DNA by itself, 42 bases read in frame from the first base. CDR1 and CDR2, looked up from the germline V gene (reference sequence), are MNHNY and SVGAGI. Trimming at the junction amounts to 0 bases on V and 2 bases on J, and the germline ends lie 8 bases apart.